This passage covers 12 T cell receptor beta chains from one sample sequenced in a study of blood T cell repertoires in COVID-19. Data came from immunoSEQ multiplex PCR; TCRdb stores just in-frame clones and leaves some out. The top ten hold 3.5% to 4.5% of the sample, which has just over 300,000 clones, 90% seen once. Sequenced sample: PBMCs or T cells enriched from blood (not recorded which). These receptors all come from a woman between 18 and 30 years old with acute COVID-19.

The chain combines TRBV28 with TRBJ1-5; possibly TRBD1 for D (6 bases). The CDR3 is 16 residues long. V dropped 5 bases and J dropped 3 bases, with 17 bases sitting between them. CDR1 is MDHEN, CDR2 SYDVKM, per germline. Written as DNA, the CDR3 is TGTGCCAGCAGTCCCGACGGGCGGGGGCCCAATCAGCCCCAGCATTTT. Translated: CASSPDGRGPNQPQHF.

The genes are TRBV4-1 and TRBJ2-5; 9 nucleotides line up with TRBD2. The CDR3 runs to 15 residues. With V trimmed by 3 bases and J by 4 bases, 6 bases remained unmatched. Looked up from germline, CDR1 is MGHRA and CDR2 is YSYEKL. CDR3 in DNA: TGCGCCAGCAGCCAGGGTAGCGGGAGTGCAGAGACCCAGTACTTC. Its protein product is CASSQGSGSAETQYF.

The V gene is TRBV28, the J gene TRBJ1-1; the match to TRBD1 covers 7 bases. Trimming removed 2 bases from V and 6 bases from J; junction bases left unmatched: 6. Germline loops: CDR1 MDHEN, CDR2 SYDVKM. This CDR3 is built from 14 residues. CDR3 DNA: TGTGCCAGCAGTTTACCGGGACAGTCCGCTGAAGCTTTCTTT. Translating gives CASSLPGQSAEAFF.

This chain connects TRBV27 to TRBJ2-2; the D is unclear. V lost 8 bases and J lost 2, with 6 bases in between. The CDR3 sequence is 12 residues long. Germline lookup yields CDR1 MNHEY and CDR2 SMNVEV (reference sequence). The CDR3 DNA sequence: TGTGCCAGCTCAGGAAACACCGGGGAGCTGTTTTTT. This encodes CASSGNTGELFF.

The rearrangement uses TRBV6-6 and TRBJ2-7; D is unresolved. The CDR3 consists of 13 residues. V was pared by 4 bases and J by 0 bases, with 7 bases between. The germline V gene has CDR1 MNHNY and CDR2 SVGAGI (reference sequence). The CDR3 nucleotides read TGTGCCAGCAGTTTCGAGAGCTCCTACGAGCAGTACTTC. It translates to CASSFESSYEQYF.

This chain's CDR3 is CASSIRTSQQYEQYF. The CDR3 bases are TGTGCCAGTAGTATACGGACTAGCCAGCAATACGAGCAGTACTTC. The chain carries TRBV19 and TRBJ2-7; 8 bases are shared with TRBD2. This CDR3 region has 15 residues. CDR1 is LNHDA and CDR2 is SQIVND in the germline V gene (reference sequence). With 2 bases clipped from V and 4 bases from J, the junction kept 7 bases outside the gene matches. Using reference TRBV19 and TRBJ2-7 for the parts outside the CDR3, the full variable domain is DGGITQSPKYLFRKEGQNVTLSCEQNLNHDAMYWYRQDPGQGLRLIYYSQIVNDFQKGDIAEGYSVSREKKESFPLTVTSAQKNPTAFYLCASSIRTSQQYEQYFGPGTRLTVT.

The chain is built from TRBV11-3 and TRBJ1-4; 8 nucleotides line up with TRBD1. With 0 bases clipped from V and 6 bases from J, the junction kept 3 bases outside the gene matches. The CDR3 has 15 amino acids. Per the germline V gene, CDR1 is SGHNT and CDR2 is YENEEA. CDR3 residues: CASSLEDREDEKLFF. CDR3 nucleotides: TGTGCCAGCAGCTTAGAGGACAGGGAGGATGAAAAACTGTTTTTT.

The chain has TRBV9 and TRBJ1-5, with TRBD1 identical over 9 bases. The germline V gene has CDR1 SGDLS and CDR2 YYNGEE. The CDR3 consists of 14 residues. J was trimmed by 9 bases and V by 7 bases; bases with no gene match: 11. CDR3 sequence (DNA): TGTGCCAGCTCGTACAGGTCGGACAGGGGGCCCCAGCATTTT. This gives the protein CASSYRSDRGPQHF.

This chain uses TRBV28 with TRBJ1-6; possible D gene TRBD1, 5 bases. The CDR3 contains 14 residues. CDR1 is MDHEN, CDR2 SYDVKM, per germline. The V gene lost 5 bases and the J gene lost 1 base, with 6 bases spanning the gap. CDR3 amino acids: CASSQGSYNSPLHF. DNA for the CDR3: TGTGCCAGCAGTCAGGGTTCCTATAATTCACCCCTCCACTTT.

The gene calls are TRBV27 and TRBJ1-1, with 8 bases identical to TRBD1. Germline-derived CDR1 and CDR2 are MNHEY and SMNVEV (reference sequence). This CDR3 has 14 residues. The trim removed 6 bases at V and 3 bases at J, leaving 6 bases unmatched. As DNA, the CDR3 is TGTGCCAGCAGGCGACAGGGGAGAGACACTGAAGCTTTCTTT. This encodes CASRRQGRDTEAFF.

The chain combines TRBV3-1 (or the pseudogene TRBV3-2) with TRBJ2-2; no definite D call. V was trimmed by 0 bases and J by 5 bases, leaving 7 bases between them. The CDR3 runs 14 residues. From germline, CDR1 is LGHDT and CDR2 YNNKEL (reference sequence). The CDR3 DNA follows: TGTGCCAGCAGCCAAGATAGTGTTACCGGGGAGCTGTTTTTT. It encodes CASSQDSVTGELFF.

The CDR3 loop is CASSLDGGIAYNEQFF. Here the CDR3 DNA reads TGTGCCAGCAGCTTAGACGGCGGGATAGCCTACAATGAGCAGTTCTTC. The rearrangement uses TRBV7-9 and TRBJ2-1; the D gene is possibly TRBD2 (6 bases). Germline CDR1 and CDR2: SEHNR and FQNEAQ (reference sequence). The CDR3 is made up of 16 amino acids. The V gene lost 1 base and the J gene lost 2 bases, with 12 bases spanning the gap.